This TCR beta chain was retrieved from a study of T cells in localized non-small cell lung cancer (TCRdb year 2020). About the investigation overall: Comparing tumors with uninvolved tumor-adjacent lungs, the study looked at the T cell repertoires of fewer than 250 patients with early-stage NSCLC. The cohort consisted of approximately 240 treatment-naive NSCLC patients whose localized lung tumors had been resected. NSCLC patients had a mean age of approximately 66 years, and more than 120 were male and about a hundred female.

TCR beta CDR3 regions were sequenced from DNA using the immunoSEQ Assay. In the original analysis: T cell density was computed as TCR beta template counts normalized to usable DNA estimated by amplifying housekeeping genes. Richness was estimated with the preseqR package, extrapolating to 400,000 templates for PBMC samples and 120,000 templates for tissue samples. Clonality was defined as one minus Pielou's evenness. Differential abundance testing on productive amino-acid clonotypes, with a minimum total count of 5 and an alpha of 0.1, was used to identify tissue-enriched TCRs. Repertoire overlap between compartments was quantified with the Jaccard Index and Morisita Overlap Index. GLIPH grouped TCR beta CDR3s together with public tetramer-defined viral CDR3s, and a viral motif had to include at least three viral sequences and also show V-gene enrichment. Entries here come from immuneACCESS through TCRdb and include only in-frame sequences with V and J called. Some clones fail to appear in such tables; in the studies checked, an unresolved V gene covers under half of the shortfall, and the cause of the remainder is unknown. Clonal size and the V and J genes are those of that table, whereas D and trimming came from the DNA. The sample table shows some 41,000 clones, and 90% to 95% are seen once. More than 9% of the sample is held by the ten biggest clonotypes.

Study-wide conclusions, independent of this receptor: Because multi-region tumor sequencing was not done, intratumor heterogeneity could not be ruled out. Uninvolved tumor-adjacent lung showed the highest T cell clonality, higher than tumor, which suggests more focused antigenic responses in the uninvolved tumor-adjacent lung. Higher T cell density in blood was associated with longer overall survival, whereas higher clonality in adjacent lung was associated with shorter survival. A median of approximately 53 of the top 100 tumor clones turned up in the paired uninvolved adjacent lung, and under 30 of those clones also ranked among the top 100 of that same adjacent lung. Because of the exploratory design, TCR variables were selected using unadjusted p-values without false-discovery rate correction.

This clone was detected only once. Its recognized antigen is unknown. No much larger clone is present one base from it, and per-base qualities are unavailable. At diagnosis, tumor, uninvolved tumor-adjacent lung and peripheral blood were collected and then preserved as a mix of FFPE and fresh-frozen material. For TCR repertoire profiling, blood samples were analyzed in the form of peripheral blood mononuclear cells. The CDR3, cysteine through phenylalanine, is 18 amino acids long. Of the read, only the CDR3 DNA is kept; its 54 bases are in frame from base 1. Trimming costs V 5 bases and J 0 bases, and their ends lie 17 bases apart. The germline V gene (reference sequence) specifies PRHDT as CDR1 and FYEKMQ as CDR2.

The TCR sequence derives from a woman aged 40-70 years with stage II lung adenocarcinoma. The sample here was PBMCs, taken before any cancer treatment. The chain was built from TRBV13 and TRBJ2-6; the D gene identity is not certain. This receptor has the CDR3 CASSRRRQVNSGANVLTF. Here is the DNA: TGTGCCAGCAGCCGGCGACGGCAAGTCAACTCTGGGGCCAACGTCCTGACTTTC.